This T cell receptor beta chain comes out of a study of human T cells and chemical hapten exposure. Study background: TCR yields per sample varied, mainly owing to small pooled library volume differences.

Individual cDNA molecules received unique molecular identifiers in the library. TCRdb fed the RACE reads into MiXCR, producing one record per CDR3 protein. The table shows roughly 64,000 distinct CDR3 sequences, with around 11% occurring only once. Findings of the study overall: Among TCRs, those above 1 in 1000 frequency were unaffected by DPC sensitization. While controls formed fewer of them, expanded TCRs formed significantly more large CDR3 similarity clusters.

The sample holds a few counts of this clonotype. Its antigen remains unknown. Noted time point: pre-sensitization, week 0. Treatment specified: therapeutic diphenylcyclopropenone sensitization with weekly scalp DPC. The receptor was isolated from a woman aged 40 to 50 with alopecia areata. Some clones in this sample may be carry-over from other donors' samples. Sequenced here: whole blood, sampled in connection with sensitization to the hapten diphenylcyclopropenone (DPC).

The CDR3 nucleotides read TGTGCCAGAAGCTTAATAAAGACCTCCTACGAGCAGTACTTC. It translates to CARSLIKTSYEQYF. The rearrangement joins TRBV5-3 to TRBJ2-7; no clear D. TRBV5-3 is placed among ORFs of uncertain function. Trimming stripped 2 bases from V and 0 bases from J, with 9 bases between. The length of the CDR3 is 14 residues.